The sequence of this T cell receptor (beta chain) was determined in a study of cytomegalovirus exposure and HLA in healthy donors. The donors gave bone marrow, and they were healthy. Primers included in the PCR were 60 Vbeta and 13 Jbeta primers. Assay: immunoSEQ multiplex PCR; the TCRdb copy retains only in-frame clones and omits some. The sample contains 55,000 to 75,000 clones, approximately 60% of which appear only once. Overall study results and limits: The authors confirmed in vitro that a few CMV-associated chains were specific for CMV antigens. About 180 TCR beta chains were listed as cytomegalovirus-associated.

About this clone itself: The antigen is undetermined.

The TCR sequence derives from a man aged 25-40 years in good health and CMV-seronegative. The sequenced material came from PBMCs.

CDR3 bases: TGTGCCAGCAGTGCAGGGGGACAGGGGACCGCCTCCTATGGCTACACCTTC. Translated, it gives CASSAGGQGTASYGYTF. The chain is built from TRBV6-1 and TRBJ1-2; 10 positions agree with TRBD1. Germline CDR1 reads MNHNS; CDR2 reads SASEGT. The length of the CDR3 is 17 residues. V lost 4 bases and J lost 4; bases outside the gene matches: 12.